These 26 T cell receptor beta chains came from one sample sequenced in a study of blood T cell repertoires in COVID-19. Data came from immunoSEQ multiplex PCR; TCRdb stores just in-frame clones and leaves some out. The table records tens of thousands of clones, roughly nine tenths of them present only once. Sequenced: peripheral blood. Receptors originate from a woman of 80 years or more in a cohort sampled during active or convalescent COVID-19.

This chain uses TRBV4-3 with TRBJ2-1; 15 bases map to TRBD2. The J segment lost 3 bases and the V segment lost 4 bases, leaving 13 bases of the junction unmatched. Germline CDR1 reads LGHNA; CDR2 reads YSLEER. This CDR3 has 20 residues. CDR3 bases: TGCGCCAGCAGCCGTTCCCCGGGACTAGCGGGAGGCAGTTTCTACAATGAGCAGTTCTTC. Amino acids: CASSRSPGLAGGSFYNEQFF.

V is TRBV10-2 and J is TRBJ1-1; D ambiguous. The CDR3 loop spans 14 amino acids. Germline V gene sequence: CDR1 WSHSY, CDR2 SAAADI. V dropped 8 bases and J dropped 0 bases, with 13 bases sitting between them. The CDR3 sequence: CASGRSPMNTEAFF. The CDR3 DNA reads TGCGCCAGCGGAAGGAGCCCCATGAACACTGAAGCTTTCTTT.

The CDR3 coding sequence is TGTGCCAGCAGCGTAGGTTGGGGCGGGAGAGTGGACAATGAGCAGTTCTTC. Protein sequence: CASSVGWGGRVDNEQFF. The rearrangement uses TRBV9 and TRBJ2-1; 7 nucleotides align to TRBD2. After removal of 0 bases from V and 5 bases from J, the junction contained 11 bases not matched to a gene. The CDR3 totals 17 residues. Germline V gives CDR1 SGDLS, CDR2 YYNGEE.

This clone appeared once. The chain carries TRBV6-2 or TRBV6-3 and TRBJ1-5; D might be TRBD1 (5 bases). This CDR3 is 17 amino acids long. V was trimmed by 3 bases and J by 4 bases, leaving 19 bases between them. In germline, CDR1 is MNHEY, CDR2 SVGEGT. CDR3 protein: CASSYGGGRGDNQPQHF. The CDR3 region has the DNA TGTGCCAGCAGTTATGGGGGAGGGCGCGGTGATAATCAGCCCCAGCATTTT.

The chain links TRBV3-1 (or the pseudogene TRBV3-2) to TRBJ1-3, with TRBD1 matching 7 bases. The CDR3 sequence is 15 residues long. V lost 1 base and J lost 3; bases outside the gene matches: 3. The V gene's germline CDR1 is LGHDT and CDR2 YNNKEL (reference sequence). The CDR3 nucleotides read TGTGCCAGCAGCCAAGTAGGGGGCGTTGGAAACACCATATATTTT. This codes for CASSQVGGVGNTIYF.

The chain recombines TRBV25-1 with TRBJ1-3; D unresolved. Germline CDR1 and CDR2: MGHDK and SYGVNS. This CDR3 is built from 14 residues. V gave up 9 bases and J gave up 0 bases, with 12 bases separating them. This CDR3 reads CASRNRGSGNTIYF. For the CDR3, the DNA is TGTGCCAGTCGTAACCGGGGCTCTGGAAACACCATATATTTT.

This rearrangement joins TRBV11-3 to TRBJ2-3; weak D call: TRBD2 (6 bases). Looked up from germline, CDR1 is SGHNT and CDR2 is YENEEA. Between the trimmed V and J ends, which lost 2 bases and 1 base, there was a span of 10 bases. This CDR3 contains 15 residues. The CDR3 sequence: CASSLSASGTDTQYF. The DNA for the CDR3 is TGTGCCAGCAGCTTATCGGCTAGCGGCACAGATACGCAGTATTTT.

The chain is built from TRBV23-1 and TRBJ1-4; the match to TRBD1 covers 7 bases. TRBV23-1 is recorded as an ORF, its role being uncertain. This CDR3 is built from 14 residues. Trimming removed 4 bases from V and 4 bases from J; junction bases left unmatched: 3. The CDR3 loop reads CASSRDRDNEKLFF. CDR3 nucleotide sequence: TGCGCCAGCAGTCGAGACAGGGATAATGAAAAACTGTTTTTT.

This clone was recorded a few times. The chain uses TRBV19 and TRBJ2-3; D perhaps matches TRBD2 (6 bases). Germline V gene data show CDR1 as LNHDA and CDR2 as SQIVND (reference sequence). The CDR3 has 15 residues. The germline V and J ends were trimmed by 6 bases and 3 bases, with 16 bases remaining between them. CDR3 sequence reads: CASRTGTRQTDTQYF. In DNA, the CDR3 is TGTGCCAGTAGGACCGGGACTCGTCAGACAGATACGCAGTATTTT.

This clone was seen more than once but under ten times. CDR3: CASSFPKTTYNEQFF. CDR3 bases: TGTGCCAGCAGCTTCCCTAAGACTACATACAATGAGCAGTTCTTC. J is TRBJ2-1 and V is TRBV7-2, with a weak D call TRBD2 (5 bases). The V and J ends lost 3 bases and 4 bases respectively, with 13 bases between them. Germline loops: CDR1 SGHTA, CDR2 FQGNSA. The length of the CDR3 is 15 residues.

V is TRBV6-5 and J is TRBJ1-2; D remains unclear. CDR1 and CDR2 (germline): MNHEY, SVGAGI. The germline V and J ends were trimmed by 6 bases and 0 bases, with 14 bases remaining between them. The CDR3 contains 15 residues. The chain's CDR3 is CASSSGGSPNYGYTF. The DNA of the CDR3 is TGTGCCAGCAGCTCCGGAGGGTCCCCTAACTATGGCTACACCTTC.

J is TRBJ1-4 and V is TRBV11-2; D ambiguous. The germline V gene has CDR1 SGHAT and CDR2 FQNNGV. The CDR3 extends over 17 amino acids. V shed 0 bases and J shed 7 bases, with 18 bases lying between them. CDR3 bases: TGTGCCAGCAGCTTAGATGGTACCAGGTCGGATGGTGAAAAACTGTTTTTT. Translation: CASSLDGTRSDGEKLFF.

The chain links TRBV7-2 to TRBJ2-1, with 12 bases matching TRBD2. Unmatched junction bases numbered 3, after V lost 0 bases and J lost 3 bases. The CDR3 length is 17 residues. The germline gives CDR1 SGHTA, CDR2 FQGNSA. This CDR3 reads CASSLASSGRGYNEQFF. For the CDR3, the DNA is TGTGCCAGCAGCTTAGCGTCTAGCGGGAGGGGCTACAATGAGCAGTTCTTC.

This chain joins TRBV5-4 and TRBJ1-4, with 7 nucleotides matching TRBD1. V was clipped by 6 bases and J by 7 bases; unmatched bases: 9. The CDR3 is made up of 14 amino acids. Germline V gene sequence: CDR1 SGHNT, CDR2 YYREEE (reference sequence). CDR3 protein: CASTATGEAEKLFF. The CDR3, as DNA: TGTGCCAGCACTGCTACAGGGGAGGCTGAAAAACTGTTTTTT.

J is TRBJ2-5 and V is TRBV5-1; the match to TRBD2 covers 8 bases. This CDR3 comprises 16 residues. After removal of 4 bases from V and 1 base from J, the junction contained 9 bases not matched to a gene. Germline values: CDR1 SGHRS, CDR2 YFSETQ. The CDR3 bases are TGCGCCAGCAGCCGAGGGAGCGGGGGATCCCAAGAGACCCAGTACTTC. It is translated as CASSRGSGGSQETQYF.

CDR3 DNA: TGTGCCAGCAGCCCCGGACAGGGGGCGGCCGGGCCCCAGCATTTT. Amino acid sequence: CASSPGQGAAGPQHF. This rearrangement joins TRBV7-9 to TRBJ1-5, with 11 bases matching TRBD1. Germline V lookup: CDR1 SEHNR, CDR2 FQNEAQ (reference sequence). The CDR3 loop spans 15 amino acids. With V trimmed by 5 bases and J by 9 bases, 9 bases remained unmatched.

This clone appeared a single time. The genes are TRBV2 and TRBJ2-3, with unresolved D. The germline V gene has CDR1 SNHLY and CDR2 FYNNEI. The V and J ends lost 8 bases and 0 bases respectively, with 15 bases between them. The CDR3 is 15 residues long. CDR3 nucleotide sequence: TGTGCCAGCTCTACTCATTCCTCTAGCACAGATACGCAGTATTTT. Translating gives CASSTHSSSTDTQYF.

This clone has a single count. The rearrangement links TRBV19 to TRBJ2-5; 11 bases agree with TRBD1. CDR1 is LNHDA and CDR2 is SQIVND in the germline V gene (reference sequence). The CDR3 loop spans 16 amino acids. J gave up 7 bases and V 6 bases, and 13 bases lay outside the gene matches. As DNA, the CDR3 is TGTGCCAGTAGGATAAGGGGACAGGGGGGTCGGGGGACCCAGTACTTC. Protein sequence: CASRIRGQGGRGTQYF.

This chain uses TRBV10-3 with TRBJ1-1; D remains unclear. This CDR3 contains 11 residues. V lost 5 bases and J lost 5, with 6 bases in between. Germline loops: CDR1 ENHRY, CDR2 SYGVKD. CDR3 DNA sequence: TGTGCCATCAGTACGGGTACTGAAGCTTTCTTT. It is translated as CAISTGTEAFF.

The chain joins TRBV19 to TRBJ1-4; no reliable D call. Trimming removed 5 bases from V and 4 bases from J, with 11 bases in between. The CDR3 totals 14 residues. Looked up from germline, CDR1 is LNHDA and CDR2 is SQIVND (reference sequence). The CDR3 nucleotides read TGTGCCAGTAGTGGCGGGGTAGTTAATGAAAAACTGTTTTTT. Protein product: CASSGGVVNEKLFF.

V is TRBV7-9 and J is TRBJ1-1; D is perhaps TRBD1 (6 bases). The CDR3 is 13 amino acids. Trimming cost V 2 bases and J 4 bases, with 8 bases left between them. Germline CDR1 SEHNR, CDR2 FQNEAQ (reference sequence). CDR3 DNA sequence: TGTGCCAGCAGCTTAACAGGGACCACTGAAGCTTTCTTT. Translation gives CASSLTGTTEAFF.

The CDR3: CQRGGLSYEQYF. The CDR3 DNA is TGTCAGCGAGGAGGGCTCTCCTACGAGCAGTACTTC. This chain connects TRBV21-1 to TRBJ2-7; the table gives TRBD2 as D, unverified against the DNA. TRBV21-1 is listed as a pseudogene. The CDR3 totals 12 residues.

The gene calls are TRBV24-1 and TRBJ1-1; TRBD1 aligns across 10 bases. Trimming at V came to 5 bases and at J to 1 base, leaving 3 bases not matched to a gene. CDR1 and CDR2 (germline): KGHDR, SFDVKD. CDR3 length equals 15 residues. CDR3 amino acids: CATSVGQGENTEAFF. The CDR3 nucleotides are TGTGCCACCAGTGTCGGACAGGGGGAGAACACTGAAGCTTTCTTT.

The V call is TRBV6-5, the J call TRBJ1-2, with 9 bases aligning to TRBD1. The V gene end was trimmed by 6 bases and the J gene end by 5 bases; junction bases not matched to a gene: 4. The germline V gene has CDR1 MNHEY and CDR2 SVGAGI. This CDR3 spans 13 amino acids. The CDR3, as DNA: TGTGCCAGCAGAACAGGGGGCGGGTATGGCTACACCTTC. It is translated as CASRTGGGYGYTF.

The genes are TRBV6-2 or TRBV6-3 and TRBJ1-2; D not resolved. The CDR3 loop spans 17 amino acids. Germline CDR1 is MNHEY and CDR2 is SVGEGT. Between the trimmed V and J ends, which lost 2 bases and 0 bases, there was a span of 16 bases. The CDR3 sequence: CASSYARYENANYGYTF. The CDR3 DNA is TGTGCCAGCAGTTACGCCAGGTACGAGAATGCTAACTATGGCTACACCTTC.

V usage is TRBV7-2 and J usage is TRBJ2-5; the D is unclear. CDR3 length equals 13 residues. Germline V lookup: CDR1 SGHTA, CDR2 FQGNSA. With 4 bases removed from V and 7 bases from J, the gap between germline ends came to 13 bases. The CDR3 DNA follows: TGTGCCAGCAGCTCCCTCAGTCTAGGGACCCAGTACTTC. Protein sequence: CASSSLSLGTQYF.